This entry concerns a single TCR beta chain. The data derive from a study of blood T cell repertoires in COVID-19. The CDR3 covers 17 residues. Germline V CDR1 and CDR2: LGHNA, YSLEER. V lost 0 bases and J 1 base, leaving 10 bases between the germline ends. Participant age was roughly 18 to 89 years, and participants resided in about two dozen US areas. Participants' reported clinical history set cohort assignment. Per the authors' pipeline: For nucleated cells, counts were estimated from reference gene primer amplification. Clones were sequenced by immunoSEQ multiplex PCR, and TCRdb holds only the in-frame ones, with some missing. The V and J calls and clone size were taken over from that table, and D and trimming were inferred from the DNA. Of 310,000 or so clones listed, approximately 90% were seen once; the top ten hold approximately 9%.

This chain connects TRBV4-3 to TRBJ1-6, with D uncertain. The sequence derives from a woman between 18 and 29 years old who had recovered from COVID-19. Material for sequencing was PBMCs or T cells enriched from blood (not recorded which). In DNA, the CDR3 is TGCGCCAGCAGCCAAGATCCCCGGGGATCCTATAATTCACCCCTCCACTTT. Its protein is CASSQDPRGSYNSPLHF.